A single sample gave rise to the 2 T cell receptor beta chains below, sequenced in a study of breast tumors, draining lymph nodes, adjacent tissues. Breast cancer patients provided tissue from their axillary draining lymph nodes. One entry per CDR3 protein, called by TCRdb with MiXCR from the multiplex PCR reads. The sample comprises 200,000 or so distinct CDR3 sequences, approximately 31% of which are singletons, and 4% to 4.5% rests with the top ten. The source material was axillary lymph node tissue. All receptors derive from a female donor with breast cancer. Some clones in this sample may be carry-over from other donors' samples.

In its sample, this clonotype was seen a few times. The chain couples TRBV3-1 to TRBJ2-3; TRBD2 is a possible D gene (6 bases). The V end lost 4 bases, the J end lost 2 bases, and 16 bases lay between the germline ends. The CDR3 is 16 residues long. Germline values: CDR1 LGHDT, CDR2 YNNKEL (reference sequence). The CDR3 sequence is CASSPGRDFYTDTQYF. The CDR3 DNA is TGTGCCAGCAGCCCTGGCCGGGACTTTTACACAGATACGCAGTATTTT.

This clonotype was counted ten times or more. The chain has TRBV20-1 and TRBJ2-7, with 9 bases matching TRBD2. Looked up from germline, CDR1 is DFQATT and CDR2 is SNEGSKA (reference sequence). The CDR3 length is 14 residues. The V segment lost 3 bases and the J segment 7 bases; nucleotides outside the gene matches: 10. This chain's CDR3 is CSASPGLAGREQYF. The CDR3 DNA reads as TGCAGTGCTAGCCCAGGGCTAGCGGGAAGGGAGCAGTACTTC.